The 19 T cell receptor beta chains below come from one sample, sequenced in a study of blood T cell repertoires in COVID-19. The protocol was immunoSEQ multiplex PCR, while the TCRdb copy is restricted to in-frame clones and leaves out a portion. The sample contains some 93,000 clones, approximately 86% of which appear only once. What was sequenced was peripheral blood. These receptor sequences come from a man between 60 and 70 years old with acute or convalescent COVID-19.

The rearrangement uses TRBV3-1 (or the pseudogene TRBV3-2) and TRBJ2-3, with D possibly being TRBD2 (7 bases). V lost 1 base, J lost 5 bases, and 19 bases lay in between. This CDR3 region has 17 residues. The germline gives CDR1 LGHDT, CDR2 YNNKEL (reference sequence). CDR3 in DNA: TGTGCCAGCAGCCAAGCACCCTCGGGGGGCCGGGGAGATACGCAGTATTTT. This gives the protein CASSQAPSGGRGDTQYF.

This clone occurred once. The chain combines TRBV28 with TRBJ1-2; a possible D gene is TRBD1 (5 bases). From germline, CDR1 is MDHEN and CDR2 SYDVKM. The CDR3 totals 11 residues. The CDR3 nucleotides read TGTGTTATCCGGGGGAGTGGTGGCTACACCTTC. Encoded protein: CVIRGSGGYTF.

The rearrangement links TRBV9 to TRBJ1-2; TRBD1 aligns across 8 bases. Germline V gene lookup returns CDR1 SGDLS and CDR2 YYNGEE. The CDR3 length is 14 residues. V shed 4 bases, J shed 8 bases, and the junction held 10 bases outside the gene matches. CDR3 protein: CASSKEETGEGYTF. CDR3 in DNA: TGTGCCAGCAGCAAAGAGGAGACAGGGGAAGGCTACACCTTC.

This chain links TRBV7-2 with TRBJ1-5; TRBD1 agrees at 7 bases. Trimming took 0 bases from V and 3 from J; bases not matched to a gene: 5. Germline V lookup: CDR1 SGHTA, CDR2 FQGNSA. The CDR3 extends over 16 amino acids. CDR3 amino acids: CASSLAGRGVNQPQHF. CDR3 in DNA: TGTGCCAGCAGCTTAGCGGGCAGGGGGGTCAATCAGCCCCAGCATTTT.

This chain joins TRBV18 and TRBJ1-1, with D unclear. V lost 1 base and J lost 7, with 7 bases in between. Per germline, CDR1 KGHSH and CDR2 LQKENI. The CDR3 spans 12 residues. The CDR3 coding sequence is TGTGCCAGCTCACCACAGAGAGATGAAGCTTTCTTT. This encodes CASSPQRDEAFF.

The V gene is TRBV10-3, the J gene TRBJ1-5; 7 bases line up with TRBD1. CDR3 length equals 16 residues. Germline V lookup: CDR1 ENHRY, CDR2 SYGVKD. The J segment lost 5 bases and the V segment lost 0 bases, leaving 7 bases of the junction unmatched. The CDR3 region has the DNA TGTGCCATCAGTGAGTCATTGGACAGGACCCATCAGCCCCAGCATTTT. Its protein product is CAISESLDRTHQPQHF.

The chain couples TRBV5-1 to TRBJ2-1, with 9 bases identical to TRBD2. V was pared by 1 base and J by 8 bases, with 10 bases of the junction left unmatched. From germline, CDR1 is SGHRS and CDR2 YFSETQ. There are 16 residues in the CDR3. The CDR3 region has the DNA TGCGCCAGCAGCTTGAGGCGTGATAGCGGGAGCGATGAGCAGTTCTTC. This translates into CASSLRRDSGSDEQFF.

The chain employs TRBV30 and TRBJ2-3, with 9 bases matching TRBD2. V lost 2 bases, J lost 1 base, and 4 bases stayed unmatched. The CDR3 extends over 15 amino acids. Per germline, CDR1 GTSNPN and CDR2 SVGIG (reference sequence). The CDR3 is CAWSKREDGTDTQYF. The CDR3, as DNA: TGTGCCTGGAGTAAGCGGGAGGATGGCACAGATACGCAGTATTTT.

The chain links TRBV5-4 to TRBJ2-3, with D tentatively TRBD2 (6 bases). Trimming shortened V by 3 bases and J by 6 bases, and 11 bases separated the two germline ends. The CDR3 extends over 13 amino acids. CDR1 and CDR2 from the germline V gene are SGHNT and YYREEE (reference sequence). The CDR3 loop reads CASSSPSADTQYF. CDR3 nucleotide sequence: TGTGCCAGCAGCTCCCCTAGCGCCGATACGCAGTATTTT.

The chain links TRBV11-3 to TRBJ1-3; TRBD1 matches at 9 bases. CDR3 length: 14 residues. Germline trimming cut 6 bases from V and 1 base from J; bases unmatched to any gene: 1. The germline gives CDR1 SGHNT, CDR2 YENEEA. The CDR3 spells CASRQGASGNTIYF. In nucleotides, the CDR3 is TGTGCCAGCAGACAGGGGGCTTCTGGAAACACCATATATTTT.

V gene TRBV10-3 combines with J gene TRBJ1-2; D is unclear. V was trimmed by 0 bases and J by 6 bases, leaving 11 bases between them. Germline V gene sequence: CDR1 ENHRY, CDR2 SYGVKD. This CDR3 contains 14 residues. In DNA form, the CDR3 reads TGTGCCATCAGTGAGTCACGGGGAACGGATGGCTACACCTTC. Its translation: CAISESRGTDGYTF.

The chain joins TRBV11-2 to TRBJ2-2; maybe TRBD1 (6 bases). Trimming left V 5 bases short and J 1 base short, with 11 bases between. This CDR3 region has 15 residues. Per germline, CDR1 SGHAT and CDR2 FQNNGV. The DNA of the CDR3 is TGTGCCAGCAGCCCCAGGACAGAGAACACCGGGGAGCTGTTTTTT. It translates to CASSPRTENTGELFF.

The rearrangement joins TRBV19 to TRBJ2-3; no reliable D call. This CDR3 is 12 amino acids long. Germline values: CDR1 LNHDA, CDR2 SQIVND (reference sequence). The ends were cut back, 7 bases at V and 0 bases at J, with 5 bases in the middle. The CDR3 loop is CASTGSTDTQYF. CDR3 nucleotides: TGTGCCAGTACCGGGAGCACAGATACGCAGTATTTT.

On this clone: The sample has other DNA sequences that encode this CDR3 too. The chain employs TRBV11-2 and TRBJ2-1, with 7 bases that match TRBD2. The V gene end was trimmed by 1 base and the J gene end by 2 bases; junction bases not matched to a gene: 2. The germline gives CDR1 SGHAT, CDR2 FQNNGV. The CDR3 extends over 15 amino acids. Written as DNA, the CDR3 is TGTGCCAGCAGCTTAGCTAGCGGTCCCTACAATGAGCAGTTCTTC. Encoded protein: CASSLASGPYNEQFF.

The CDR3 DNA reads as TGTGCTAGTGGCAACACTAGGTCCCAGACGAGCTCCTATAATTCACCCCTCCACTTT. It is translated as CASGNTRSQTSSYNSPLHF. The chain joins TRBV12-5 to TRBJ1-6, with D uncertain. Trimming took off 6 bases at V and 0 bases at J, with 21 bases between the two ends. The CDR3 loop spans 19 amino acids. The V gene's germline CDR1 is LGHNT and CDR2 FRNRAP.

This rearrangement joins TRBV4-2 to TRBJ1-2, with TRBD1 identical over 7 bases. Per germline, CDR1 LGHNA and CDR2 YNFKEQ. This CDR3 is 14 amino acids long. The V gene end was trimmed by 2 bases and the J gene end by 8 bases; junction bases not matched to a gene: 8. Here the CDR3 reads CASSQPDRDNGYTF. CDR3 sequence (DNA): TGTGCCAGCAGCCAACCCGACAGGGACAACGGCTACACCTTC.

This clone showed up just once. The J gene is TRBJ2-1, the V gene TRBV5-3; D may be TRBD2 (5 bases). TRBV5-3 counts as an open reading frame of uncertain function. This CDR3 spans 14 amino acids. Between the trimmed V and J ends, which lost 2 bases and 7 bases, there was a span of 13 bases. This chain's CDR3 is CARSLVGGRNEQFF. For the CDR3, the DNA is TGTGCCAGAAGCTTAGTAGGAGGAAGGAATGAGCAGTTCTTC.

This chain connects TRBV19 to TRBJ1-3, with 10 bases aligning to TRBD1. The V gene end was trimmed by 3 bases and the J gene end by 3 bases; junction bases not matched to a gene: 5. Germline V CDR1 and CDR2: LNHDA, SQIVND (reference sequence). This CDR3 spans 16 amino acids. CDR3 loop: CASSITGTGVGNTIYF. The CDR3 DNA reads TGTGCCAGTAGTATCACCGGGACAGGGGTTGGAAACACCATATATTTT.

This clone was seen repeatedly, ten times or more. V gene TRBV3-1 (or the pseudogene TRBV3-2) combines with J gene TRBJ2-6; maybe TRBD1 (6 bases). Germline CDR1 is LGHDT and CDR2 is YNNKEL (reference sequence). Between the trimmed V and J ends, which lost 3 bases and 2 bases, there was a span of 11 bases. The CDR3 sequence is 16 residues long. This CDR3 is CASSQYRTAGANVLTF. In DNA form, the CDR3 reads TGTGCCAGCAGCCAGTACCGGACAGCTGGGGCCAACGTCCTGACTTTC.